The text below deals with one TCR beta chain. V shed 2 bases, J shed 3 bases, and the junction held 2 bases outside the gene matches. This CDR3 region has 14 residues. Germline lookup yields CDR1 KGHSH and CDR2 LQKENI. This sample is drawn from a study of blood T cell repertoires in COVID-19. Study in general: The United States, Italy and Spain supplied acute and convalescent COVID-19 samples. Sources were T cells, B-cell-depleted T cells, or PBMCs; the material itself was cDNA or gDNA.

In the authors' workflow: Estimation of nucleated cell counts was performed using reference gene primer amplification. Measured with immunoSEQ multiplex PCR; TCRdb has only the in-frame clones, and not every one. Clone size and V and J calls were adopted from that table, with D and trimming inferred from the DNA. The sample has 210,000 or so clones, approximately 80% seen once. The receptor was derived from a woman older than 75 with acute or convalescent COVID-19. The chain is built from TRBV18 and TRBJ2-3; the match to TRBD1 covers 7 bases. The sequencing sample was made of peripheral blood. The CDR3 DNA reads TGTGCCAGCTCACCAACCAGGGGGACAGATACGCAGTATTTT. Its translation is CASSPTRGTDTQYF.